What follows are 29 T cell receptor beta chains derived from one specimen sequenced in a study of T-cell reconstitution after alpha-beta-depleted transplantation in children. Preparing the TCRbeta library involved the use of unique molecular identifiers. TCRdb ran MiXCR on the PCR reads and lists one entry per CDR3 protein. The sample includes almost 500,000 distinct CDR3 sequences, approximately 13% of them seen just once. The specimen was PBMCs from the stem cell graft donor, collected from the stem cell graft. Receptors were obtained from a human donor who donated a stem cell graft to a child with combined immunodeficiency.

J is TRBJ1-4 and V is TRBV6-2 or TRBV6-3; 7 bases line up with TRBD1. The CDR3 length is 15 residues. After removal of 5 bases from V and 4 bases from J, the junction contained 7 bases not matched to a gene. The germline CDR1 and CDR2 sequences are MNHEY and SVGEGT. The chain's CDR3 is CASSRAGQYNEKLFF. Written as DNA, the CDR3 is TGTGCCAGCAGTCGTGCGGGACAGTATAATGAAAAACTGTTTTTT.

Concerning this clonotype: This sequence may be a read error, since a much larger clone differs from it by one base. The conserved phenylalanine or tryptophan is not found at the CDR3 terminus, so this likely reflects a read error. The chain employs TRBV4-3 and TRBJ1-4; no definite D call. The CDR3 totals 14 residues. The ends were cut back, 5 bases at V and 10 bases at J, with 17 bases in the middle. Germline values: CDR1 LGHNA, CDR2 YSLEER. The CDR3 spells CASSDLAREGKLFY. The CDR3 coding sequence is TGCGCCAGCAGCGATTTGGCGAGGGAGGGAAAACTGTTTTAT.

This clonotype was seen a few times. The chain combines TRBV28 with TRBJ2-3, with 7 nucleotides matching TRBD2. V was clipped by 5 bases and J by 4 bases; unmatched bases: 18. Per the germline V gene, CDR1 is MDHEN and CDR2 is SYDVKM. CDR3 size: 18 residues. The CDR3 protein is CASSPLTRAGALPDTQYF. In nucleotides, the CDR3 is TGTGCCAGCAGTCCCCTTACTAGGGCGGGAGCCCTACCAGATACGCAGTATTTT.

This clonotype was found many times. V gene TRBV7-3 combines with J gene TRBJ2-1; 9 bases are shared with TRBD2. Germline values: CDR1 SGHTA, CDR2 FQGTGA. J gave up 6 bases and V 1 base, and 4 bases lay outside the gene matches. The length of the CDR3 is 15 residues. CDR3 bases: TGTGCCAGCAGCTTAAATGGCGGGGGGGCCAATGAGCAGTTCTTC. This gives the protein CASSLNGGGANEQFF.

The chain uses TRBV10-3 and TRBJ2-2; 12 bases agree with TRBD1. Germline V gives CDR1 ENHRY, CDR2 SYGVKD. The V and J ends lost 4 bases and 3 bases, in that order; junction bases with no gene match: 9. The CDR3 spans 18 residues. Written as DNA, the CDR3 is TGTGCCATCAGTGTCTATGGGACAGGGGGCGACGACACCGGGGAGCTGTTTTTT. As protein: CAISVYGTGGDDTGELFF.

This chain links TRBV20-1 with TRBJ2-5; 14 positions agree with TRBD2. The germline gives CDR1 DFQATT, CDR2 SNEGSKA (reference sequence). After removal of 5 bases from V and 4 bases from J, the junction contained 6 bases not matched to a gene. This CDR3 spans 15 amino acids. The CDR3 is CSAPTSGRAVETQYF. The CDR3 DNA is TGCAGTGCTCCGACTAGCGGGAGGGCCGTAGAGACCCAGTACTTC.

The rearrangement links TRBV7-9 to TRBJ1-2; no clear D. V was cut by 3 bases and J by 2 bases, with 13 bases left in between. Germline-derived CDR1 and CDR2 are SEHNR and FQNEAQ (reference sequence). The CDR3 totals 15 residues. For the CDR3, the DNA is TGTGCCAGCAGCTTCGGGATTTCTTCCAACTATGGCTACACCTTC. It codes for CASSFGISSNYGYTF.

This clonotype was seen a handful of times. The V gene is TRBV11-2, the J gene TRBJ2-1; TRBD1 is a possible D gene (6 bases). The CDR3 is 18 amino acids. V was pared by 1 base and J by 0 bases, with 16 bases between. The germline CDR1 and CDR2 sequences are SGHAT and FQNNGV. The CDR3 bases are TGTGCCAGCAGCTTAGTTGCCCCACAGGGAGACTCCTACAATGAGCAGTTCTTC. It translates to CASSLVAPQGDSYNEQFF.

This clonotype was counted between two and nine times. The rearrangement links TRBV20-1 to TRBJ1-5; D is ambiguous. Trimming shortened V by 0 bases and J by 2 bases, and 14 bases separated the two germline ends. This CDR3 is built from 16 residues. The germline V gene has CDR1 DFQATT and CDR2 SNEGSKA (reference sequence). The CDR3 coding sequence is TGCAGTGCTAGAGATGTCCCATCCACTGGCAATCAGCCCCAGCATTTT. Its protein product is CSARDVPSTGNQPQHF.

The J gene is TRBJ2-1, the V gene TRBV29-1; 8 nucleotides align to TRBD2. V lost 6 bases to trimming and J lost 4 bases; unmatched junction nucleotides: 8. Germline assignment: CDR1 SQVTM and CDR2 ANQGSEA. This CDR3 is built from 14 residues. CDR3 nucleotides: TGCAGCGTCGGGACTAGTCTCCCTTACAATGAGCAGTTCTTC. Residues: CSVGTSLPYNEQFF.

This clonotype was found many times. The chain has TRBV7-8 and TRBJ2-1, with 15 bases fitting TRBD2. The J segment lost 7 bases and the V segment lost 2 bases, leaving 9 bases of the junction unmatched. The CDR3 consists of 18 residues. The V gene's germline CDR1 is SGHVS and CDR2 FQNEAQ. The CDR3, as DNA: TGTGCCAGCAGCTTAAAAGTCGGACTAGCGGGGGGGCCGAATGAGCAGTTCTTC. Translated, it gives CASSLKVGLAGGPNEQFF.

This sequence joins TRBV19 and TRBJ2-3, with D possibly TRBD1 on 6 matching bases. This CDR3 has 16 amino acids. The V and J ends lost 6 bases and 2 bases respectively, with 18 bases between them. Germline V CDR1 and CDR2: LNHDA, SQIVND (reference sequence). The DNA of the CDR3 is TGTGCCAGTAGCCCCGTCGAGGGGGATGTCACAGATACGCAGTATTTT. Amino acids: CASSPVEGDVTDTQYF.

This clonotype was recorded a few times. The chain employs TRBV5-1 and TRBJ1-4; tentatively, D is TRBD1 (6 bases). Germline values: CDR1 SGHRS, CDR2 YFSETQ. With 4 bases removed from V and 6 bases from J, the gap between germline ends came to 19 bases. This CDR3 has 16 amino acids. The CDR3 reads CASSPLGAGRDEKLFF. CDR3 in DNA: TGCGCCAGCAGCCCGTTGGGGGCAGGAAGGGATGAAAAACTGTTTTTT.

The CDR3 sequence is CASSLSVIHEQFF. For the CDR3, the DNA is TGTGCCAGCAGTTTATCTGTTATCCATGAGCAGTTCTTC. This chain links TRBV27 with TRBJ2-1; D is unresolved. The V gene lost 0 bases and the J gene lost 8 bases, with 8 bases spanning the gap. CDR1 is MNHEY, CDR2 SMNVEV, per germline (reference sequence). This CDR3 contains 13 residues.

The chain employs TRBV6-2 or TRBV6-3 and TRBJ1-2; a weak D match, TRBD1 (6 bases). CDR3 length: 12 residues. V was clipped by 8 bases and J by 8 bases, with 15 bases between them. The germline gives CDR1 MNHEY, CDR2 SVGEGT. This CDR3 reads CASGRGGGGYTF. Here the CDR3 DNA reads TGTGCCAGCGGTCGCGGCGGGGGCGGCTACACCTTC.

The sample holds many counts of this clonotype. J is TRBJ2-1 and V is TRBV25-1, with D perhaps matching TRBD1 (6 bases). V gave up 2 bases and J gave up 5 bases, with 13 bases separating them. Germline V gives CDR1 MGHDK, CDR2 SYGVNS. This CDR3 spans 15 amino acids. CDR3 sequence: CASSELGDNDNEQFF. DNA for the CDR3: TGTGCCAGCAGTGAACTAGGGGACAACGACAATGAGCAGTTCTTC.

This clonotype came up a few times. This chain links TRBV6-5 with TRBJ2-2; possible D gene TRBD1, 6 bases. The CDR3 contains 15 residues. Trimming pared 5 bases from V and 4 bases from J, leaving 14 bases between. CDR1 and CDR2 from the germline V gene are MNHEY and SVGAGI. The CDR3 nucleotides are TGTGCCAGCAGTAGTACACAGGGTCGCACCGGGGAGCTGTTTTTT. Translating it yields CASSSTQGRTGELFF.

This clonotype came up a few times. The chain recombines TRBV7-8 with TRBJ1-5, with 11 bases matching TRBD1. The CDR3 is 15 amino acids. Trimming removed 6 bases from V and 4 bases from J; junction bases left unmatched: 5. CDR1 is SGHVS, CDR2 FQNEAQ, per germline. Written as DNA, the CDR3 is TGTGCCAGCAGGACCGGGACAGGGGGAAATCAGCCCCAGCATTTT. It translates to CASRTGTGGNQPQHF.

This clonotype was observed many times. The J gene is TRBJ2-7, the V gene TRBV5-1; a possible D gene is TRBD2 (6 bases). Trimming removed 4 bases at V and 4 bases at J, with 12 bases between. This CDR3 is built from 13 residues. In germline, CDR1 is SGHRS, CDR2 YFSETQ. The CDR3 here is CASSPPGGYEQYF. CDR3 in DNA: TGCGCCAGCAGCCCCCCCGGAGGGTACGAGCAGTACTTC.

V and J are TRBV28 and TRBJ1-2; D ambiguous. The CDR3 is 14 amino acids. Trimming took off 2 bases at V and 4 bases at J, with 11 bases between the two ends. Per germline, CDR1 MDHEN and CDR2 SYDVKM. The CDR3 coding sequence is TGTGCCAGCAGTTTAGAGGAGATCCTCTATGGCTACACCTTC. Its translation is CASSLEEILYGYTF.

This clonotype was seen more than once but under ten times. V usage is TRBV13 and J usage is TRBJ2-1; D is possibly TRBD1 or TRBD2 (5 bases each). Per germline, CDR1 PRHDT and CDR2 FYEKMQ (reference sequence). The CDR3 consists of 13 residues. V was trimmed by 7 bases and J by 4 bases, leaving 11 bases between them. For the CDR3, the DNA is TGTGCCAGCACCGAGAGGGGATACAATGAGCAGTTCTTC. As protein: CASTERGYNEQFF.

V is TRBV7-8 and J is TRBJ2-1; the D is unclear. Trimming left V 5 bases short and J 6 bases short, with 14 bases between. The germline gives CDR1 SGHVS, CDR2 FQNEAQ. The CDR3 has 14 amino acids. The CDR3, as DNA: TGTGCCAGCAGCCCAAACCCAAAACGCAATGAGCAGTTCTTC. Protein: CASSPNPKRNEQFF.

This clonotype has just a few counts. Here the CDR3 reads CASSTSPGLAGYEQYF. The DNA for the CDR3 is TGTGCCAGCAGTACGAGTCCGGGACTAGCGGGGTACGAGCAGTACTTC. The chain links TRBV12-3 or TRBV12-4 to TRBJ2-7, with 13 bases matching TRBD2. Unmatched junction bases numbered 8, after V lost 5 bases and J lost 4 bases. CDR3 length equals 16 residues.

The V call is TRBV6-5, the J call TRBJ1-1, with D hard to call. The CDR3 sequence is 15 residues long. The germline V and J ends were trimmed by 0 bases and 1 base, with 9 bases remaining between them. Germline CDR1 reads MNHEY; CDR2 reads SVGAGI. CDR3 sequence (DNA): TGTGCCAGCAGTTACTCGAGCGTGAAGAACACTGAAGCTTTCTTT. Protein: CASSYSSVKNTEAFF.

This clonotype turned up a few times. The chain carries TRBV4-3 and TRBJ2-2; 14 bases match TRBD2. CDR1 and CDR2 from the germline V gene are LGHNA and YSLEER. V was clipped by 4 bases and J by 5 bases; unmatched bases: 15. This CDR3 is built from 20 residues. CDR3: CASSPFPGLAGATGTGELFF. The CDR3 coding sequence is TGCGCCAGCAGCCCATTTCCGGGACTAGCGGGAGCCACGGGAACCGGGGAGCTGTTTTTT.

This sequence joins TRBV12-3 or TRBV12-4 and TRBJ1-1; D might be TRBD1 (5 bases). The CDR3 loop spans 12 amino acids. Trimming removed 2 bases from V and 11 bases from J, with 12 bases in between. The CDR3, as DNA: TGTGCCAGCAGTTTAAGCAGGGATGAGGCTTTCTTT. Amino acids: CASSLSRDEAFF.

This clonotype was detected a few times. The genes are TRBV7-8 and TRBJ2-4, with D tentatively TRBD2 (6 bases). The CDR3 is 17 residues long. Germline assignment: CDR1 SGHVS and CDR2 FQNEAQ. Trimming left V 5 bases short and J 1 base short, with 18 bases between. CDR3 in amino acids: CASSLRQSGVAKNIQYF. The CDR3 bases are TGTGCCAGCAGCCTAAGGCAATCGGGGGTGGCCAAAAACATTCAGTACTTC.

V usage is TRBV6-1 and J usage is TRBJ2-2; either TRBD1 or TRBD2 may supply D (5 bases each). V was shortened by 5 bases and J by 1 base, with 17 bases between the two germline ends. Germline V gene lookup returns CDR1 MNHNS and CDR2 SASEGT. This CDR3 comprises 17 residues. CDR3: CASSRRPGPMNTGELFF. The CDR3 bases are TGTGCCAGCAGTCGCCGGCCGGGACCCATGAACACCGGGGAGCTGTTTTTT.

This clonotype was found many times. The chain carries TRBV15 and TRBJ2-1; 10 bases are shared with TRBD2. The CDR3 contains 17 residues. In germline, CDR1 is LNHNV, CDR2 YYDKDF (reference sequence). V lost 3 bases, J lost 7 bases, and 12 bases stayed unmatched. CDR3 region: CATSSSPDLAGVNEQFF. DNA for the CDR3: TGTGCCACCAGCAGTTCCCCCGACCTAGCGGGAGTGAATGAGCAGTTCTTC.